The T cell receptor beta chain described here comes from a study of long-term antiretroviral therapy in people with HIV. Study-wide results and caveats: Someone took the blood between 2004 and 2017, maybe while older ART regimens were in use. Nothing was known about ART adherence, viral resistance or changes in therapy.

As concerns this clone: The antigen remains unidentified.

CDR1 is MNHNS, CDR2 SASEGT, per germline. Germline trimming cut 7 bases from V and 1 base from J; bases unmatched to any gene: 4. The CDR3 is made up of 14 amino acids. With survey level as its setting, the immunoSEQ assay was v3.0. Using immunoSEQ multiplex PCR, the repertoire was profiled, and TCRdb retains in-frame clones only, with some absent. Here the sample spans 27,000 or so clones, 70% to 90% being singletons. This sequence originates from a man aged 40-50 years with HIV. This specimen consisted of unsorted PBMCs, obtained 4.8 to 5 years after starting antiretroviral therapy. The chain carries TRBV6-1 and TRBJ2-3, with TRBD2 identical over 8 bases. The CDR3 region is CASTGGQGTDTQYF. CDR3 coding DNA: TGTGCCAGCACGGGGGGGCAGGGCACAGATACGCAGTATTTT.